This paragraph covers one T cell receptor beta chain sequence. Its specificity is not known. This specimen comes from a study of cytomegalovirus exposure and HLA in healthy donors. Overall study results and limits: Previous analysis showed most TCR beta V segments were productive about 87% or about 30% of the time. Analyses of presence and absence presupposed an approximately uniform sequencing depth across donors. The study listed under 200 cytomegalovirus-associated TCR beta chains.

Amplification used 60 Vbeta primers and 13 Jbeta primers. Produced via immunoSEQ multiplex PCR; TCRdb's table is partial and in-frame only. The sample has approximately 110,000 clones; the top ten hold around 7%. The sequence was obtained from a man in his forties in good health and CMV-seropositive. The material sequenced was PBMCs.

Written as DNA, the CDR3 is TGTGCCGTTCAGGAGGGACAGGGGACTAGCGGGGGACCCTACGAGCAGTACTTC. This sequence encodes CAVQEGQGTSGGPYEQYF. V and J are TRBV7-9 and TRBJ2-7; 14 nucleotides line up with TRBD2. V was clipped by 11 bases and J by 2 bases; unmatched bases: 17. The CDR3 is 18 residues long. Per the germline V gene, CDR1 is SEHNR and CDR2 is FQNEAQ (reference sequence).